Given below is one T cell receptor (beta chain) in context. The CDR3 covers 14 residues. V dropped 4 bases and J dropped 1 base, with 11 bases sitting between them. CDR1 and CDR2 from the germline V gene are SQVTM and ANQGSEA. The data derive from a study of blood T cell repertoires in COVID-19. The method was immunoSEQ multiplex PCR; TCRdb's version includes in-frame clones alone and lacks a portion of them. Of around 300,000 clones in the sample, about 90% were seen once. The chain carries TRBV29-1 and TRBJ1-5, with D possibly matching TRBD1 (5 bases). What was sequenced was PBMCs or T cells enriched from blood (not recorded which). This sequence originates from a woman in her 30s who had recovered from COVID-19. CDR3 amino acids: CSVGGGQSNQPQHF. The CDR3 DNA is TGCAGCGTTGGTGGCGGACAAAGCAATCAGCCCCAGCATTTT. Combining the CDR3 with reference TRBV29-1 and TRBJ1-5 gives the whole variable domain SAVISQKPSRDICQRGTSLTIQCQVDSQVTMMFWYRQQPGQSLTLIATANQGSEATYESGFVIDKFPISRPNLTFSTLTVSNMSPEDSSIYLCSVGGGQSNQPQHFGDGTRLSIL.